Listed below are T cell receptor beta chains from one sample, sequenced in a study of blood T cell repertoires in COVID-19. Some clones are missing from TCRdb's copy, which holds only in-frame ones; the method was immunoSEQ multiplex PCR. Counted here are under 200,000 clones, approximately 84% occurring once; the ten biggest clones make up roughly 5.4%. The sample comprised peripheral blood. All receptors come from a woman aged 45-60 years with COVID-19, enrolled during active disease. Both conserved end residues are part of each CDR3. D genes are given only for firm matches. Clone size is not always given. Where it is, it says once, few, many or a class for expanded clones.

j_gene,abundance,v_gene,d_gene,CDR3nt,CDR3aa
TRBJ1-2,NA,TRBV5-6,TRBD1,TGTGCCAGCAGCTCGACAGGGAGTAGGTCCGCCGCTAACTATGGCTACACCTTC,CASSSTGSRSAANYGYTF
TRBJ1-2,NA,TRBV30,NA,TGTGCCTGGAGTGTCGGACCCAGGGGCTATGGCTACACCTTC,CAWSVGPRGYGYTF
TRBJ1-3,NA,TRBV9,TRBD1,TGTGCCAGCAGCCAAACAGGGGTTGGAAACACCATATATTTT,CASSQTGVGNTIYF
TRBJ1-3,NA,TRBV4-1,NA,TGCGCCAGCAGCCGGGCGGAGGGCCCCCGAAACACCATATATTTT,CASSRAEGPRNTIYF
TRBJ1-1,NA,TRBV6-5,NA,TGTGCCACCTCGGGGAGGGGGGGCACTGAAGCTTTCTTT,CATSGRGGTEAFF
TRBJ2-2,NA,TRBV29-1,NA,TGCAGCGTTCGCAGGGGGAGGTCGAACACCGGGGAGCTGTTTTTT,CSVRRGRSNTGELFF
TRBJ2-7,NA,TRBV9,TRBD2,TGTGCCAGCAGTCTGGACGGCGGGGGCGAGCAGTACTTC,CASSLDGGGEQYF
TRBJ2-1,NA,TRBV11-3,NA,TGTGCCAGCAGCTCAGGATCGGCCTCCTACAATGAGCAGTTCTTC,CASSSGSASYNEQFF
TRBJ2-7,NA,TRBV7-2,TRBD1,TGTGCCAGCAGTAGACAGGGCTACGAGCAGTACTTC,CASSRQGYEQYF
TRBJ2-7,NA,TRBV7-2,TRBD2,TGTGCCAGCAGCCAGACAAGACTAGCGGGGGGGCTCGGGGTCTACGAGCAGTACTTC,CASSQTRLAGGLGVYEQYF
TRBJ2-7,NA,TRBV7-2,TRBD1,TGTGCCAGCAGCTTAGGAGGGACAGGGTACGCCGAGCAGTACTTC,CASSLGGTGYAEQYF
TRBJ2-7,NA,TRBV7-6,TRBD1,TGTGCCAGCAGCTCCCCGAGGTTTGGCAGGGGGAACGAGCAGTACTTC,CASSSPRFGRGNEQYF
TRBJ1-3,NA,TRBV18,TRBD1,TGTGCCAGCTCACCAGGGGACAGGAGATCCTCTGGAAACACCATATATTTT,CASSPGDRRSSGNTIYF
TRBJ2-2,many,TRBV19,NA,TGTGCCAGTAGTGGGATGGGGGGCACCGGGGAGCTGTTTTTT,CASSGMGGTGELFF
TRBJ1-4,NA,TRBV4-2,TRBD1,TGTGCCAGCAGCCAAGAGCCCCGGGGACAGCTTAATGAAAAACTGTTTTTT,CASSQEPRGQLNEKLFF
TRBJ1-1,NA,TRBV30,NA,TGTGCCTGGAACACGGTGGGGGGGAGGAACACTGAAGCTTTCTTT,CAWNTVGGRNTEAFF
TRBJ1-4,NA,TRBV13,TRBD1,TGTGCCAGCAGCTTCCGGGACAGGGGGGCAAAACTGTTTTTT,CASSFRDRGAKLFF
TRBJ2-2,NA,TRBV4-1,TRBD1,TGCGCCAGCAGCCGCCTTGAGGCGGGACAGGGGGCCACCGGGGAGCTGTTTTTT,CASSRLEAGQGATGELFF
TRBJ2-7,NA,TRBV12-3/TRBV12-4,NA,TGTGCCAGCTTCGACAGCAACTCCTACGAGCAGTACTTC,CASFDSNSYEQYF
TRBJ2-5,NA,TRBV3-1/TRBV3-2,TRBD1,TGTGCCAGCAGAAAGAGGGGACAGGGGGCGTGGGAGACCCAGTACTTC,CASRKRGQGAWETQYF
TRBJ1-2,NA,TRBV10-3,NA,TGTGCCATCAGGCTCGGACAGAATAACTATGGCTACACCTTC,CAIRLGQNNYGYTF
TRBJ2-3,NA,TRBV18,NA,TGTGCCAGCTCACCAGGGCCAGACCAAAGCACAGATACGCAGTATTTT,CASSPGPDQSTDTQYF
TRBJ2-2,NA,TRBV10-2,TRBD2,TGCGCCAGCAGTTTAACTAGCGGGGGGCCTTCCGGGGAGCTGTTTTTT,CASSLTSGGPSGELFF
TRBJ2-3,NA,TRBV7-2,TRBD1,TGTGCCAGCAGCTCGGGACAGGGAAGCACAGATACGCAGTATTTT,CASSSGQGSTDTQYF
TRBJ1-1,once,TRBV5-1,TRBD1,TGCGCCAGCAGCTTGGTGCAGGGGGGCACTGAAGCTTTCTTT,CASSLVQGGTEAFF
TRBJ2-3,NA,TRBV3-1/TRBV3-2,NA,TGTGCCAGCAGCCTCGCGGGCACAGATACGCAGTATTTT,CASSLAGTDTQYF
TRBJ1-1,NA,TRBV12-3/TRBV12-4,NA,TGTGCCAGCAGCTTGACAGAGTATGAAGCTTTCTTT,CASSLTEYEAFF
TRBJ2-6,once,TRBV7-3,TRBD1,TGTGCCAGCAGCCCGGACAGGGTGGCTGGGGCCAACGTCCTGACTTTC,CASSPDRVAGANVLTF
TRBJ2-5,NA,TRBV19,NA,TGTGCCAGTAGCACCCTCCTAGCGAGCATGGAGACCCAGTACTTC,CASSTLLASMETQYF
TRBJ1-6,NA,TRBV5-5,TRBD1,TGTGCCAGCAGTAGGACAGGGGCAAGATTAAGACCCCTCCACTTT,CASSRTGARLRPLHF
TRBJ1-3,NA,TRBV7-2,NA,TGTGCCAGCAGCCGTACCACAGGTCTCTCTGGAAACACCATATATTTT,CASSRTTGLSGNTIYF
TRBJ2-2,few,TRBV9,NA,TGTGCCAGCAGCGTAGGGGACACCATCACCGGGGAGCTGTTTTTT,CASSVGDTITGELFF
TRBJ1-2,NA,TRBV30,NA,TGTGCCTGGTCGTCAGGCTCTTTCTATGGCTACACCTTC,CAWSSGSFYGYTF
TRBJ2-7,few,TRBV30,TRBD1,TGTGCCTGGAGTCCGGGACAGGGGGCCCACGAGCAGTACTTC,CAWSPGQGAHEQYF
TRBJ2-2,NA,TRBV19,TRBD1,TGTGCCAGTATGTCAGGGGGCAACACCGGGGAGCTGTTTTTT,CASMSGGNTGELFF
TRBJ1-3,NA,TRBV6-5,NA,TGTGCCAGCAGTTCTCTCCAGGGAGGAAACACCATATATTTT,CASSSLQGGNTIYF
TRBJ2-3,NA,TRBV4-2,TRBD2,TGTGCCAGCAGCCAAGACGGGCAGCGGGGGGCGACCGATACGCAGTATTTT,CASSQDGQRGATDTQYF
TRBJ1-6,NA,TRBV11-3,NA,TGTGCCAGCAGCTTTAACAGTCAATTGAATTCACCCCTCCACTTT,CASSFNSQLNSPLHF